This T cell receptor (beta chain) was documented in a study of beta chain features in type 1 diabetes. Trimming left V 2 bases short and J 1 base short, with 9 bases between. The CDR3 covers 14 residues. CDR1 SGDLS and CDR2 YYNGEE come from the germline V gene. Study-level results: In every one of the four CD4+ subsets, TCRB CDR3s were moderately but significantly shorter in Type 1 diabetes patients. Since sequencing was performed on cDNA, cells with high TCR expression could be over-represented.

Stem cell-like memory, regulatory, central memory and naive CD4+ cells were sorted via CD45RO/CCR7/CD25/CD127/CD95/CD27. Purity exceeding 95% was reached by all sorted populations. In regard to this clone: What it binds is unknown. The sample holds other DNA sequences that translate to the same CDR3.

As every portion of the isolated RNA was reverse transcribed, the sequencing read expressed TCRB transcripts. Naive, central memory and regulatory T cell samples came to a mean of approximately 4 million reads. Assay: immunoSEQ multiplex PCR; the TCRdb copy retains only in-frame clones and omits some. The sample consists of about 660,000 clones, over 12% of them appearing once. Input material: naive CD4+ T cells from blood. J is TRBJ1-1 and V is TRBV9; TRBD1 is a possible D gene (5 bases). This clonotype was obtained from a man aged 18 to 29 with type 1 diabetes. The CDR3 DNA sequence: TGTGCCAGCAGCGTCGGGACGGGGAACACTGAAGCTTTCTTT. Protein sequence: CASSVGTGNTEAFF.